One and the same sample provided the 20 T cell receptor beta chains below, sequenced in a study of T-cell reconstitution after alpha-beta-depleted transplantation in children. Construction of the TCRbeta library involved unique molecular identifiers. TCRdb fed the PCR reads into MiXCR, producing one record per CDR3 protein. The sample consists of about 130,000 distinct CDR3 sequences, around a tenth of them appearing once. Sequencing was performed on PBMCs, mostly from graft donor cells, taken 180 days after TCRalphabeta/CD19-depleted stem cell transplant. These receptors were collected from a girl under three years old who had a stem cell transplant for combined immunodeficiency, so the T cells may come from the graft donor.

The rearrangement joins TRBV15 to TRBJ2-1, with a possible D match to TRBD2 (6 bases). V was pared by 3 bases and J by 4 bases, with 13 bases between. This CDR3 spans 15 amino acids. CDR1 and CDR2 from the germline V gene are LNHNV and YYDKDF (reference sequence). Here the CDR3 DNA reads TGTGCCACCAGCAGGGAGACTAGTTATTACAATGAGCAGTTCTTC. The encoded protein is CATSRETSYYNEQFF.

This clonotype was counted a few times. The gene calls are TRBV20-1 and TRBJ2-1; 14 bases match TRBD2. The V and J ends lost 3 bases and 7 bases, in that order; junction bases with no gene match: 11. Germline V lookup: CDR1 DFQATT, CDR2 SNEGSKA (reference sequence). The CDR3 totals 17 residues. CDR3 nucleotides: TGCAGTGCTAGGGACTCCGGGACTAGCGGGAGATATAATGAGCAGTTCTTC. Its protein is CSARDSGTSGRYNEQFF.

The chain employs TRBV6-1 and TRBJ2-2; TRBD1 matches at 7 bases. V gave up 6 bases and J gave up 7 bases; unmatched junction bases: 23. The CDR3 loop spans 19 amino acids. The germline V gene has CDR1 MNHNS and CDR2 SASEGT. CDR3 DNA: TGTGCCAGCAGCCCCCGGTCTAAATACGGACAGGAGATATTCGGGGAGCTGTTTTTT. Its protein is CASSPRSKYGQEIFGELFF.

The rearrangement joins TRBV7-8 to TRBJ2-1; 7 bases line up with TRBD2. Trimming at V came to 7 bases and at J to 10 bases, leaving 13 bases not matched to a gene. The CDR3 is 14 residues long. Per germline, CDR1 SGHVS and CDR2 FQNEAQ. DNA for the CDR3: TGTGCCAGCAAATGGCTAGCGGTTTTTACGGAGCAGTTCTTC. It encodes CASKWLAVFTEQFF.

CDR3 coding DNA: TGTGCCAGCAGTTGCTCAGCATGGGGACGGGGCTATGGCTACACCTTC. Protein product: CASSCSAWGRGYGYTF. V and J are TRBV6-5 and TRBJ1-2; perhaps TRBD1 as D (5 bases). CDR1 MNHEY and CDR2 SVGAGI come from the germline V gene. CDR3 size: 16 residues. Trimming left V 4 bases short and J 4 bases short, with 19 bases between.

There are many counts of this clonotype. The chain has TRBV18 and TRBJ2-7; 8 bases line up with TRBD1. The V and J ends lost 3 bases and 2 bases, in that order; junction bases with no gene match: 6. Germline V gene sequence: CDR1 KGHSH, CDR2 LQKENI. The CDR3 consists of 15 residues. CDR3 nucleotides: TGTGCCAGCTCACCTCTGGGACAGGCAACCTACGAGCAGTACTTC. Protein: CASSPLGQATYEQYF.

The chain joins TRBV29-1 to TRBJ2-2; 7 bases align to TRBD2. Per germline, CDR1 SQVTM and CDR2 ANQGSEA. CDR3 length equals 12 residues. Unmatched junction bases numbered 1, after V lost 3 bases and J lost 6 bases. The CDR3 protein is CSVDRGAGELFF. The CDR3 DNA reads as TGCAGCGTTGACCGGGGGGCCGGGGAGCTGTTTTTT.

V gene TRBV20-1 combines with J gene TRBJ2-3, with D perhaps given as TRBD1 or TRBD2 (5 bases each). Germline V gene data show CDR1 as DFQATT and CDR2 as SNEGSKA (reference sequence). CDR3 length equals 16 residues. V lost 0 bases and J lost 4, with 17 bases in between. The CDR3 spells CSARDLGVGDADTQYF. The CDR3 DNA sequence: TGCAGTGCTAGAGATCTGGGGGTCGGGGACGCAGATACGCAGTATTTT.

The chain joins TRBV12-3 or TRBV12-4 to TRBJ2-1, with TRBD2 as a possible D gene (5 bases). With 3 bases removed from V and 12 bases from J, the gap between germline ends came to 15 bases. CDR3 length: 13 residues. CDR3 bases: TGTGCCAGCAGTTTTAATGGGGAGACTTCGCAGTTCTTC. It encodes CASSFNGETSQFF.

The V and J genes are TRBV29-1 and TRBJ2-5, with D perhaps matching TRBD2 (5 bases). V lost 6 bases and J lost 7, with 12 bases in between. This CDR3 comprises 11 residues. Per germline, CDR1 SQVTM and CDR2 ANQGSEA. The CDR3 DNA reads as TGCAGCGTGGGCCCAGGAGGGACCCAGTACTTC. It codes for CSVGPGGTQYF.

This clonotype was counted a few times. This chain uses TRBV18 with TRBJ2-7; a weak D match, TRBD2 (5 bases). CDR3 size: 17 residues. In germline, CDR1 is KGHSH, CDR2 LQKENI. Trimming pared 1 base from V and 9 bases from J, leaving 25 bases between. The chain's CDR3 is CASSPRIVRAGLGLQYF. As DNA, the CDR3 is TGTGCCAGCTCACCACGGATCGTTCGGGCGGGTTTGGGTTTGCAGTACTTC.

A few counts support this clonotype. This chain uses TRBV11-2 with TRBJ2-5; D remains unclear. Trimming shortened V by 0 bases and J by 3 bases, and 8 bases separated the two germline ends. Germline V gene lookup returns CDR1 SGHAT and CDR2 FQNNGV. The CDR3 contains 14 residues. CDR3 sequence reads: CASSLERVEETQYF. CDR3 in DNA: TGTGCCAGCAGCTTAGAAAGGGTAGAAGAGACCCAGTACTTC.

This clonotype was seen a few times. The chain uses TRBV5-1 and TRBJ2-1, with 11 bases lining up with TRBD2. CDR1 and CDR2 from the germline V gene are SGHRS and YFSETQ. Trimming removed 4 bases from V and 9 bases from J; junction bases left unmatched: 9. The CDR3 contains 15 residues. CDR3 DNA: TGCGCCAGCAGCCCTGGCACTAGCGGGAGTGTTGAGCAGTTCTTC. It encodes CASSPGTSGSVEQFF.

This clonotype has a handful of counts. The J gene is TRBJ2-7, the V gene TRBV12-3 or TRBV12-4; D gene uncertain. V lost 3 bases, J lost 4 bases, and 13 bases lay in between. The CDR3 has 14 amino acids. The chain's CDR3 is CASSFGPTLYEQYF. The CDR3 region has the DNA TGTGCCAGCAGTTTCGGCCCGACGCTTTACGAGCAGTACTTC.

This clonotype was picked up a small number of times. The rearrangement joins TRBV6-2 or TRBV6-3 to TRBJ2-3; D unclear. Germline V CDR1 and CDR2: MNHEY, SVGEGT. The V and J ends lost 2 bases and 4 bases respectively, with 4 bases between them. This CDR3 region has 12 residues. DNA for the CDR3: TGTGCCAGCAGTTACAACCCAGATACGCAGTATTTT. It specifies CASSYNPDTQYF.

This clonotype occurred many times. J is TRBJ1-3 and V is TRBV12-3 or TRBV12-4; 12 nucleotides match TRBD1. The CDR3 spans 19 residues. The V segment lost 4 bases and the J segment 0 bases; nucleotides outside the gene matches: 10. CDR3 sequence reads: CASSYAGTGGLSSGNTIYF. CDR3 coding DNA: TGTGCCAGCAGTTATGCGGGGACAGGGGGCCTTTCCTCTGGAAACACCATATATTTT.

The rearrangement links TRBV20-1 to TRBJ2-7; D remains unclear. Germline CDR1 is DFQATT and CDR2 is SNEGSKA (reference sequence). The CDR3 spans 15 residues. Trimming left V 0 bases short and J 2 bases short, with 14 bases between. Written as DNA, the CDR3 is TGCAGTGCTAGAGATCTCTATGCCCAAGCCTACGAGCAGTACTTC. Protein: CSARDLYAQAYEQYF.

This clonotype was seen a handful of times. The chain couples TRBV10-3 to TRBJ2-5; weak D call: TRBD1 (6 bases). V gave up 9 bases and J gave up 6 bases, with 8 bases separating them. Per germline, CDR1 ENHRY and CDR2 SYGVKD. This CDR3 spans 10 amino acids. The CDR3 bases are TGTGCCATGGGGGCCAAGACCCAGTACTTC. Its translation is CAMGAKTQYF.

This clonotype has just a few counts. The J gene is TRBJ2-3, the V gene TRBV28, with TRBD1 as a possible D gene (5 bases). CDR1 and CDR2 (germline): MDHEN, SYDVKM. V lost 1 base and J 4 bases, leaving 9 bases between the germline ends. The CDR3 spans 14 residues. The CDR3 loop is CASSLFKGSDTQYF. CDR3 coding DNA: TGTGCCAGCAGTTTATTCAAGGGGTCAGATACGCAGTATTTT.

The V call is TRBV5-4, the J call TRBJ2-1, with 8 bases aligning to TRBD2. The CDR3 is 15 amino acids. Germline values: CDR1 SGHNT, CDR2 YYREEE (reference sequence). Unmatched junction bases numbered 10, after V lost 3 bases and J lost 8 bases. The CDR3 spells CASSSGTRGFYEQFF. The CDR3 region has the DNA TGTGCCAGCAGCTCCGGGACTAGAGGATTCTATGAGCAGTTCTTC.